One sample yielded the 24 T cell receptor beta chains listed below, sequenced in a study of Ad26.COV2.S vaccination and SARS-CoV-2 variants. Clones were read by immunoSEQ multiplex PCR, and TCRdb kept only the in-frame ones, dropping some. The sample has some 350,000 clones, roughly 84% seen once. The sample's treatment: about 20 received Ad26.COV2.S at low or high dose, single or two shots; about 5 received placebo; per-sample allocation not given. Sampling took place 63 days after the first vaccine or placebo injection. Sequenced material: peripheral blood, taken in a trial of Ad26.COV2.S vaccine versus placebo. The source of these receptors is a person between 18 and 60 years old who received the Ad26.COV2.S COVID-19 vaccine or a placebo.

The J gene is TRBJ2-7, the V gene TRBV5-6; 8 bases map to TRBD2. Germline assignment: CDR1 SGHDT and CDR2 YYEEEE. The V segment lost 2 bases and the J segment 1 base; nucleotides outside the gene matches: 5. The CDR3 runs 15 residues. CDR3 in amino acids: CASSFYGGESYEQYF. The CDR3 DNA sequence: TGTGCCAGCAGCTTTTACGGGGGGGAATCCTACGAGCAGTACTTC. Based on the CDR3 plus reference TRBV5-6 and TRBJ2-7, the full variable domain is DAGVTQSPTHLIKTRGQQVTLRCSPKSGHDTVSWYQQALGQGPQFIFQYYEEEERQRGNFPDRFSGHQFPNYSSELNVNALLLGDSALYLCASSFYGGESYEQYFGPGTRLTVT.

The V call is TRBV24-1, the J call TRBJ2-3; TRBD2 agrees at 10 bases. The ends lost 6 bases at V and 6 bases at J; junction bases unmatched: 2. The CDR3 is 13 amino acids. CDR1 is KGHDR and CDR2 is SFDVKD in the germline V gene. CDR3 nucleotide sequence: TGTGCCACCAGTAGCGGGGGGGGCGATACGCAGTATTTT. It translates to CATSSGGGDTQYF.

The J gene is TRBJ1-1, the V gene TRBV7-8; the D gene is possibly TRBD1 (6 bases). This CDR3 region has 14 residues. CDR1 is SGHVS and CDR2 is FQNEAQ in the germline V gene. V dropped 4 bases and J dropped 3 bases, with 12 bases sitting between them. The CDR3 nucleotides read TGTGCCAGCAGCTACCGGGACACTTACACTGAAGCTTTCTTT. Translated: CASSYRDTYTEAFF.

The chain is built from TRBV19 and TRBJ1-5; D is undetermined. This CDR3 has 14 amino acids. V was shortened by 5 bases and J by 6 bases, with 14 bases between the two germline ends. Germline CDR1 LNHDA, CDR2 SQIVND (reference sequence). The CDR3 region has the DNA TGTGCCAGTAGTGGTCCGGGTGGCGGTCAGCCCCAGCATTTT. Its protein product is CASSGPGGGQPQHF. The whole variable domain, filled in from reference TRBV19 and TRBJ1-5, reads DGGITQSPKYLFRKEGQNVTLSCEQNLNHDAMYWYRQDPGQGLRLIYYSQIVNDFQKGDIAEGYSVSREKKESFPLTVTSAQKNPTAFYLCASSGPGGGQPQHFGDGTRLSIL.

This clone was observed many times. The chain joins TRBV7-9 to TRBJ2-3, with 8 nucleotides matching TRBD1. CDR1 and CDR2 from the germline V gene are SEHNR and FQNEAQ (reference sequence). The CDR3 sequence is 12 residues long. V shed 11 bases, J shed 3 bases, and the junction held 4 bases outside the gene matches. This CDR3 is CASGGRTDTQYF. The CDR3 DNA is TGTGCCTCAGGGGGCCGGACAGATACGCAGTATTTT.

V is TRBV4-3 and J is TRBJ2-1; the D is unclear. Germline CDR1 reads LGHNA; CDR2 reads YSLEER. Trimming took off 0 bases at V and 6 bases at J, with 9 bases between the two ends. The CDR3 runs 14 residues. The CDR3 reads CASSQDGSGNEQFF. The CDR3 DNA follows: TGCGCCAGCAGCCAAGATGGGTCAGGCAATGAGCAGTTCTTC.

This chain joins TRBV10-3 and TRBJ2-3; the match to TRBD2 covers 14 bases. With V trimmed by 5 bases and J by 3 bases, 7 bases remained unmatched. This CDR3 is built from 17 residues. Germline V gives CDR1 ENHRY, CDR2 SYGVKD. CDR3 nucleotides: TGTGCCATCAGTCCCCGGGGACTAGCGGGAGAAACAGATACGCAGTATTTT. The encoded protein is CAISPRGLAGETDTQYF.

The table lists this clone with a count of one. The rearrangement links TRBV11-3 to TRBJ2-3; D possibly corresponds to TRBD2 (5 bases). The CDR3 spans 14 residues. Germline-derived CDR1 and CDR2 are SGHNT and YENEEA. Trimming pared 1 base from V and 8 bases from J, leaving 13 bases between. The CDR3 nucleotides read TGTGCCAGCAGCTTAGGGCGGGTGGGCGGTACGCAGTATTTT. Its translation is CASSLGRVGGTQYF.

This rearrangement joins TRBV9 to TRBJ2-1; perhaps TRBD2 as D (6 bases). The CDR3 extends over 16 amino acids. In germline, CDR1 is SGDLS, CDR2 YYNGEE. V was cut by 0 bases and J by 0 bases, with 10 bases left in between. The CDR3: CASSVGAGTSYNEQFF. The CDR3 bases are TGTGCCAGCAGCGTAGGTGCGGGGACCTCCTACAATGAGCAGTTCTTC.

This chain uses TRBV5-4 with TRBJ2-3; D possibly uses TRBD1 or TRBD2 (7 bases each). Germline V lookup: CDR1 SGHNT, CDR2 YYREEE (reference sequence). Trimming pared 0 bases from V and 5 bases from J, leaving 16 bases between. This CDR3 comprises 16 residues. The CDR3: CASSLGALRGGDTQYF. In DNA form, the CDR3 reads TGTGCCAGCAGCTTGGGGGCCCTCAGGGGGGGAGATACGCAGTATTTT.

This chain uses TRBV2 with TRBJ1-2, with 8 bases that match TRBD1. V trimming: 2 bases; J trimming: 4 bases; junction bases outside the gene matches: 3. CDR3 size: 14 residues. Germline V CDR1 and CDR2: SNHLY, FYNNEI. The CDR3 protein is CASSENRGVYGYTF. CDR3 nucleotide sequence: TGTGCCAGCAGTGAAAACAGGGGGGTCTATGGCTACACCTTC.

The chain carries TRBV27 and TRBJ1-2, with TRBD1 identical over 9 bases. With V trimmed by 6 bases and J by 6 bases, 5 bases remained unmatched. The CDR3 covers 13 residues. From germline, CDR1 is MNHEY and CDR2 SMNVEV (reference sequence). The CDR3 nucleotides read TGTGCCAGCAGAAGGACAGGGGATGATGGCTACACCTTC. It encodes CASRRTGDDGYTF.

The chain uses TRBV19 and TRBJ2-1; D remains unclear. V lost 4 bases, J lost 2 bases, and 9 bases lay in between. The CDR3 sequence is 14 residues long. From germline, CDR1 is LNHDA and CDR2 SQIVND (reference sequence). The CDR3 coding sequence is TGTGCCAGTAGTAGCGGAAGGGCCTACAATGAGCAGTTCTTC. It encodes CASSSGRAYNEQFF.

CDR3 bases: TGTGCCAGCAGCCAAGATGCGCTAGCGGGAGAGGGGGATACGCAGTATTTT. This sequence encodes CASSQDALAGEGDTQYF. The chain uses TRBV14 and TRBJ2-3; 10 bases are a match to TRBD2. V lost 0 bases, J lost 6 bases, and 9 bases stayed unmatched. CDR1 and CDR2 from the germline V gene are SGHDN and FVKESK. The CDR3 runs to 17 residues.

CDR3 sequence (DNA): TGTGCCAGCAGTGAAGGGGGGTTCTCTGGAAACACCATATATTTT. This codes for CASSEGGFSGNTIYF. The chain uses TRBV2 and TRBJ1-3; TRBD1 is a possible D gene (5 bases). This CDR3 is 15 amino acids long. Deletions cut 1 base from V and 0 bases from J, with 7 bases between. Germline assignment: CDR1 SNHLY and CDR2 FYNNEI.

The genes are TRBV28 and TRBJ1-2; D is uncertain. CDR3 length equals 16 residues. Germline CDR1 is MDHEN and CDR2 is SYDVKM. V lost 0 bases to trimming and J lost 0 bases, with 11 bases between them. CDR3 protein: CASSLWAGGANYGYTF. The CDR3 bases are TGTGCCAGCAGTTTATGGGCTGGAGGAGCTAACTATGGCTACACCTTC.

The sample holds one count of this clone. The J gene is TRBJ1-2, the V gene TRBV11-2; a weak D match, TRBD1 (5 bases). The CDR3 has 13 amino acids. V gave up 3 bases and J gave up 4 bases, with 9 bases separating them. Germline-derived CDR1 and CDR2 are SGHAT and FQNNGV. In nucleotides, the CDR3 is TGTGCCAGCAGCTTTGGCAGGGCCTATGGCTACACCTTC. The encoded protein is CASSFGRAYGYTF.

This clone was seen only a few times. The chain uses TRBV12-5 and TRBJ1-5; D call uncertain. CDR1 LGHNT and CDR2 FRNRAP come from the germline V gene. Trimming cost V 1 base and J 6 bases, with 7 bases left between them. The CDR3 has 13 residues. The CDR3 here is CASGLDRGQPQHF. The CDR3 coding sequence is TGTGCTAGTGGTTTGGACCGGGGTCAGCCCCAGCATTTT.

The rearrangement uses TRBV2 and TRBJ1-1; D may be TRBD1 (6 bases). V gave up 6 bases and J gave up 4 bases, with 27 bases separating them. From germline, CDR1 is SNHLY and CDR2 FYNNEI. This CDR3 contains 18 residues. The CDR3, as DNA: TGTGCCAGCAGGAGTCAAGGAGGGGGTACCCGTAGAGGCACTGAAGCTTTCTTT. This gives the protein CASRSQGGGTRRGTEAFF.

The J gene is TRBJ2-2, the V gene TRBV6-6; the D is unclear. Trimming took 5 bases from V and 5 from J, leaving 9 bases between them. The length of the CDR3 is 13 residues. In germline, CDR1 is MNHNY, CDR2 SVGAGI (reference sequence). CDR3 DNA sequence: TGTGCCAGCAGTCCCCTAGTTACCGGGGAGCTGTTTTTT. Translation gives CASSPLVTGELFF.

The chain carries TRBV18 and TRBJ2-1, with 9 bases fitting TRBD2. Germline CDR1 is KGHSH and CDR2 is LQKENI. The CDR3 loop spans 16 amino acids. After removal of 0 bases from V and 7 bases from J, the junction contained 7 bases not matched to a gene. The CDR3 DNA follows: TGTGCCAGCTCACCACCGGGCGGGGGGGCCTCAAATGAGCAGTTCTTC. This sequence encodes CASSPPGGGASNEQFF.

This CDR3 reads CAILGAGSSYEQYF. The CDR3 DNA sequence: TGTGCCATCCTAGGGGCGGGAAGCTCCTACGAGCAGTACTTC. The rearrangement links TRBV10-3 to TRBJ2-7; D may be TRBD2 (6 bases). V lost 8 bases and J lost 0, with 14 bases in between. The CDR3 sequence is 14 residues long. The V gene's germline CDR1 is ENHRY and CDR2 SYGVKD.

This chain links TRBV20-1 with TRBJ1-3; D is ambiguous. Germline V gives CDR1 DFQATT, CDR2 SNEGSKA (reference sequence). Trimming took 3 bases from V and 0 from J, leaving 9 bases between them. The CDR3 is 14 residues long. Here the CDR3 reads CSASGAISGNTIYF. As DNA, the CDR3 is TGCAGTGCTAGTGGCGCAATCTCTGGAAACACCATATATTTT.

V usage is TRBV6-1 and J usage is TRBJ1-2, with unresolved D. CDR3 size: 12 residues. V lost 3 bases, J lost 8 bases, and 10 bases lay in between. From germline, CDR1 is MNHNS and CDR2 SASEGT. The CDR3 spells CASSDRVNGYTF. DNA of the CDR3: TGTGCCAGCAGTGATCGGGTCAACGGCTACACCTTC.